One and the same sample provided the 27 T cell receptor beta chains below, sequenced in a study of human T cells and chemical hapten exposure. TCRdb re-analysed the RACE reads in MiXCR, keeping a single row per CDR3 protein. The sample comprises 150,000 to 200,000 distinct CDR3 sequences, 24% of which are singletons, and 2% to 2.5% rests with the top ten. The time point denotes: patch test 3, about 24 weeks after DPC sensitization. Treatment indicated: therapeutic diphenylcyclopropenone sensitization with weekly scalp DPC. The sequencing here drew on whole blood, taken in connection with sensitization to the hapten diphenylcyclopropenone (DPC). These receptors all stem from a woman between 35 and 50 years old with alopecia areata. Some clones in this sample may be carry-over from other donors' samples.

This clonotype was observed a few times. The V call is TRBV6-5, the J call TRBJ2-1, with D possibly matching TRBD2 (6 bases). Germline V gene sequence: CDR1 MNHEY, CDR2 SVGAGI. V was pared by 0 bases and J by 8 bases, with 11 bases between. This CDR3 comprises 14 residues. CDR3 bases: TGTGCCAGCAGTTACTCGATGGAGGGAGATGAGCAGTTCTTC. It is translated as CASSYSMEGDEQFF.

This clonotype came up a few times. This chain joins TRBV29-1 and TRBJ2-1; unclear D gene. Germline-derived CDR1 and CDR2 are SQVTM and ANQGSEA. The CDR3 covers 11 residues. Trimming removed 4 bases at V and 6 bases at J, with 7 bases between. Here the CDR3 reads CSVVSRNEQFF. CDR3 DNA: TGCAGCGTTGTGTCTCGCAATGAGCAGTTCTTC.

V and J are TRBV5-6 and TRBJ2-2, with TRBD1 as a possible D gene (5 bases). Looked up from germline, CDR1 is SGHDT and CDR2 is YYEEEE. This CDR3 is built from 15 residues. Trimming removed 5 bases at V and 1 base at J, with 12 bases between. The CDR3 bases are TGTGCCAGCAGTCAAGTCAGGGAGAACACCGGGGAGCTGTTTTTT. It is translated as CASSQVRENTGELFF.

This clonotype was found many times. This chain connects TRBV9 to TRBJ1-3; a possible D gene is TRBD1 (6 bases). V gave up 4 bases and J gave up 4 bases, with 15 bases separating them. CDR3 size: 15 residues. From germline, CDR1 is SGDLS and CDR2 YYNGEE. The CDR3 DNA follows: TGTGCCAGCAGCCACAGAGGGGGGACGGGAAACACCATATATTTT. Translating gives CASSHRGGTGNTIYF.

V usage is TRBV5-1 and J usage is TRBJ2-3, with 8 bases fitting TRBD1. J was trimmed by 4 bases and V by 4 bases; bases with no gene match: 8. The CDR3 has 15 amino acids. Germline V gene sequence: CDR1 SGHRS, CDR2 YFSETQ. The CDR3 DNA reads as TGCGCCAGCAGCCGACACGGACAGGGACCAGATACGCAGTATTTT. Protein product: CASSRHGQGPDTQYF.

This clonotype has a handful of counts. CDR3: CASSQDSLYNEQFF. CDR3 DNA sequence: TGTGCCAGCAGTCAGGACTCTCTCTACAATGAGCAGTTCTTC. The chain has TRBV6-4 and TRBJ2-1, with D possibly TRBD2 on 5 matching bases. The V end was cut by 5 bases, the J end by 3 bases, with 11 bases between. CDR3 length equals 14 residues. The germline V gene encodes CDR1 MRHNA and CDR2 SNTAGT.

The chain is built from TRBV7-9 and TRBJ2-7, with D perhaps matching TRBD1 or TRBD2 (5 bases each). Germline CDR1 and CDR2: SEHNR and FQNEAQ (reference sequence). V lost 4 bases and J lost 3, with 22 bases in between. The CDR3 is 17 residues long. DNA of the CDR3: TGTGCCAGCAGCTCAAACCTTGGGGGACGGGAATTCTACGAGCAGTACTTC. Protein: CASSSNLGGREFYEQYF.

This clonotype was detected many times. The genes are TRBV5-1 and TRBJ2-2, with 9 bases fitting TRBD2. The CDR3 length is 16 residues. The germline V gene has CDR1 SGHRS and CDR2 YFSETQ. The junction had 7 bases not matched to a gene; V was cut back by 0 bases and J by 7 bases. CDR3 DNA sequence: TGCGCCAGCAGCTTGGAGAACGCGGGAGGGGTCGGGGAGCTGTTTTTT. It translates to CASSLENAGGVGELFF.

This clonotype appeared a few times. The chain uses TRBV27 and TRBJ2-4; D possibly corresponds to TRBD2 (5 bases). In germline, CDR1 is MNHEY, CDR2 SMNVEV (reference sequence). This CDR3 has 13 residues. Deletions cut 3 bases from V and 13 bases from J, with 16 bases between. In DNA form, the CDR3 reads TGTGCCAGCAGTTTGAGCCCGTACACGGGACAGTACTTC. It specifies CASSLSPYTGQYF.

The chain couples TRBV4-3 to TRBJ2-7; tentative D call: TRBD2 (6 bases). This CDR3 comprises 16 residues. Germline lookup yields CDR1 LGHNA and CDR2 YSLEER. The V end was cut by 0 bases, the J end by 3 bases, with 15 bases between. The CDR3 region has the DNA TGCGCCAGCAGCCAAGAAGGGAGGTCAGCCTTCTACGAGCAGTACTTC. Its protein product is CASSQEGRSAFYEQYF.

This clonotype showed up just a few times. The rearrangement joins TRBV4-3 to TRBJ2-1; 10 bases fit TRBD1. The CDR3 spans 16 residues. V was pared by 0 bases and J by 12 bases, with 11 bases of the junction left unmatched. The germline V gene has CDR1 LGHNA and CDR2 YSLEER. In nucleotides, the CDR3 is TGCGCCAGCAGCCAAGATTTCGGGACAGGGGACTCCCCGCAGTTCTTC. Protein sequence: CASSQDFGTGDSPQFF.

The chain carries TRBV10-3 and TRBJ2-7, with a weak D call TRBD1 (5 bases). The CDR3 contains 14 residues. CDR1 is ENHRY, CDR2 SYGVKD, per germline. The germline V and J ends were trimmed by 7 bases and 4 bases, with 17 bases remaining between them. The CDR3 spells CAINPTSGAYEQYF. CDR3 in DNA: TGTGCCATCAACCCAACGTCTGGGGCTTACGAGCAGTACTTC.

A few counts support this clonotype. The rearrangement links TRBV5-1 to TRBJ2-2; D gene ambiguous. The CDR3 has 16 amino acids. The germline gives CDR1 SGHRS, CDR2 YFSETQ. Between the trimmed V and J ends, which lost 2 bases and 0 bases, there was a span of 11 bases. In DNA form, the CDR3 reads TGCGCCAGCAGCTTCGGTCAGAGCGCGAACACCGGGGAGCTGTTTTTT. This gives the protein CASSFGQSANTGELFF.

This clonotype was seen a handful of times. The genes are TRBV7-9 and TRBJ1-5; D ambiguous. CDR1 and CDR2 from the germline V gene are SEHNR and FQNEAQ (reference sequence). With 6 bases removed from V and 11 bases from J, the gap between germline ends came to 20 bases. The CDR3 consists of 14 residues. CDR3 in DNA: TGTGCCAGCAGTTCATTAAAGGGCGCAGCAGCCCAGCATTTT. Translation gives CASSSLKGAAAQHF.

This chain uses TRBV20-1 with TRBJ2-1; D might be TRBD1 (6 bases). This CDR3 region has 15 residues. Germline CDR1 DFQATT, CDR2 SNEGSKA (reference sequence). The V gene lost 4 bases and the J gene lost 1 base, with 14 bases spanning the gap. CDR3 loop: CSAIRGSGSYNEQFF. CDR3 DNA sequence: TGCAGTGCTATTAGGGGGAGTGGGTCCTACAATGAGCAGTTCTTC.

In this sample, this clonotype turned up many times. This chain uses TRBV20-1 with TRBJ2-2; D is tentatively TRBD1 or TRBD2 (5 bases each). The CDR3 runs 14 residues. V gave up 5 bases and J gave up 5 bases, with 15 bases separating them. The germline CDR1 and CDR2 sequences are DFQATT and SNEGSKA (reference sequence). The CDR3 nucleotides read TGCAGTGCTGATAGGGACGGCTCTACCGGGGAGCTGTTTTTT. This codes for CSADRDGSTGELFF.

The genes are TRBV4-1 and TRBJ1-4, with D unresolved. The CDR3 is made up of 16 amino acids. Germline V gene data show CDR1 as MGHRA and CDR2 as YSYEKL. V shed 0 bases and J shed 8 bases, with 16 bases lying between them. CDR3 amino acids: CASSQDSQYVGEKLFF. CDR3 sequence (DNA): TGCGCCAGCAGCCAAGATTCTCAGTACGTGGGCGAAAAACTGTTTTTT.

The chain uses TRBV6-5 and TRBJ2-2; 7 positions match TRBD2. Trimming took 1 base from V and 2 from J; bases not matched to a gene: 4. This CDR3 is 16 amino acids long. Germline CDR1 is MNHEY and CDR2 is SVGAGI. CDR3 DNA sequence: TGTGCCAGCAGTTACTACGGGACTATCAACACCGGGGAGCTGTTTTTT. Translating gives CASSYYGTINTGELFF.

The chain joins TRBV20-1 to TRBJ2-7; D unclear. The V gene's germline CDR1 is DFQATT and CDR2 SNEGSKA (reference sequence). CDR3 size: 12 residues. V was shortened by 6 bases and J by 0 bases, with 9 bases between the two germline ends. The CDR3 spells CSAKRNSYEQYF. For the CDR3, the DNA is TGCAGTGCCAAACGGAACTCCTACGAGCAGTACTTC.

The gene calls are TRBV28 and TRBJ2-2; D is unresolved. The CDR3 runs 14 residues. The V end was cut by 4 bases, the J end by 5 bases, with 11 bases between. CDR1 and CDR2 from the germline V gene are MDHEN and SYDVKM. DNA for the CDR3: TGTGCCAGCAGTTCTCCTCCCCAGACCGGGGAGCTGTTTTTT. Translated, it gives CASSSPPQTGELFF. Using reference TRBV28 and TRBJ2-2 for the parts outside the CDR3, the full variable domain is DVKVTQSSRYLVKRTGEKVFLECVQDMDHENMFWYRQDPGLGLRLIYFSYDVKMKEKGDIPEGYSVSREKKERFSLILESASTNQTSMYLCASSSPPQTGELFFGEGSRLTVL.

The chain is built from TRBV10-3 and TRBJ2-1; TRBD2 matches 10 bases. CDR1 is ENHRY and CDR2 is SYGVKD in the germline V gene. The length of the CDR3 is 13 residues. V was clipped by 8 bases and J by 7 bases; unmatched bases: 5. The CDR3 sequence is CAISSGRSNEQFF. CDR3 sequence (DNA): TGTGCCATCTCTAGCGGGAGATCTAATGAGCAGTTCTTC.

The chain uses TRBV28 and TRBJ2-5; TRBD2 aligns across 10 bases. V lost 5 bases to trimming and J lost 6 bases; unmatched junction nucleotides: 24. Germline V gives CDR1 MDHEN, CDR2 SYDVKM. The CDR3 has 20 residues. CDR3 coding DNA: TGTGCCAGCAGTCCTTTTAAGCGGGAGGGCCTCAGTAAGAAAAGAAAGACCCAGTACTTC. It translates to CASSPFKREGLSKKRKTQYF.

At least ten counts were recorded for this clonotype. V and J are TRBV6-5 and TRBJ2-5, with D perhaps given as TRBD1 or TRBD2 (5 bases each). V shed 4 bases and J shed 5 bases, with 11 bases lying between them. Germline CDR1 reads MNHEY; CDR2 reads SVGAGI. The CDR3 is made up of 13 amino acids. CDR3 sequence reads: CASSWGIKETQYF. DNA of the CDR3: TGTGCCAGCAGTTGGGGGATTAAGGAGACCCAGTACTTC.

This clonotype came up many times. The rearrangement joins TRBV27 to TRBJ2-1; weak D call: TRBD2 (5 bases). Germline V gene lookup returns CDR1 MNHEY and CDR2 SMNVEV (reference sequence). The CDR3 contains 17 residues. Trimming pared 3 bases from V and 0 bases from J, leaving 15 bases between. CDR3 residues: CASSFRGATISYNEQFF. The CDR3 coding sequence is TGTGCCAGCAGTTTTCGGGGAGCTACTATCTCCTACAATGAGCAGTTCTTC.

This chain uses TRBV6-2 or TRBV6-3 with TRBJ2-6; a weak D match, TRBD1 (6 bases). V lost 7 bases, J lost 0 bases, and 10 bases lay in between. The germline gives CDR1 MNHEY, CDR2 SVGEGT. The CDR3 covers 15 residues. The CDR3 DNA is TGTGCCAGCAACCACAGGGACTCTGGGGCCAACGTCCTGACTTTC. Encoded protein: CASNHRDSGANVLTF.

The chain is built from TRBV20-1 and TRBJ1-1, with D possibly matching TRBD1 (6 bases). CDR3 length: 15 residues. Trimming stripped 6 bases from V and 0 bases from J, with 17 bases between. The germline V gene encodes CDR1 DFQATT and CDR2 SNEGSKA (reference sequence). CDR3 DNA sequence: TGCAGTGCGCCTAATGCAGGGGCCCTGAACACTGAAGCTTTCTTT. It encodes CSAPNAGALNTEAFF.

This rearrangement joins TRBV7-9 to TRBJ2-1; TRBD1 agrees at 8 bases. Germline CDR1 SEHNR, CDR2 FQNEAQ (reference sequence). The CDR3 has 15 amino acids. After removal of 5 bases from V and 5 bases from J, the junction contained 8 bases not matched to a gene. Here the CDR3 reads CASSPGTGGDNEQFF. The CDR3 coding sequence is TGTGCCAGCAGCCCAGGGACAGGAGGAGACAATGAGCAGTTCTTC. Drawing the rest from reference TRBV7-9 and TRBJ2-1, the complete variable domain is DTGVSQNPRHKITKRGQNVTFRCDPISEHNRLYWYRQTLGQGPEFLTYFQNEAQLEKSRLLSDRFSAERPKGSFSTLEIQRTEQGDSAMYLCASSPGTGGDNEQFFGPGTRLTVL.